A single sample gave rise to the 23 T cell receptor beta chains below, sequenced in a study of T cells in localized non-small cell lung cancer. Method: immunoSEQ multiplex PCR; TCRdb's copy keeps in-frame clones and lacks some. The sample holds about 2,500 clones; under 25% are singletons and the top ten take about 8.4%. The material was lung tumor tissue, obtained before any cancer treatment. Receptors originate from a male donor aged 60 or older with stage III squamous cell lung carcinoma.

CDR3 residues: CASSVRNRGYEQFF. Written as DNA, the CDR3 is TGTGCCAGTAGTGTCAGAAACAGGGGGTATGAGCAGTTCTTC. The chain employs TRBV19 and TRBJ2-1; 8 bases are a match to TRBD1. The CDR3 is 14 residues long. J gave up 8 bases and V 5 bases, and 8 bases lay outside the gene matches. Germline CDR1 and CDR2: LNHDA and SQIVND (reference sequence).

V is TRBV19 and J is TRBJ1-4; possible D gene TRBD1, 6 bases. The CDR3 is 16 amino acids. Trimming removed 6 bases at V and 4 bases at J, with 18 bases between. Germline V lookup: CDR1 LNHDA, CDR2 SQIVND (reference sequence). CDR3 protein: CASSHISGAGNEKLFF. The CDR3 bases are TGTGCCAGTAGCCATATTTCAGGGGCCGGTAATGAAAAACTGTTTTTT.

The CDR3: CASSILGDRGTGELFF. The CDR3 DNA reads TGTGCCAGTAGTATCCTTGGCGACAGGGGCACCGGGGAGCTGTTTTTT. The chain joins TRBV19 to TRBJ2-2, with TRBD1 matching 8 bases. V dropped 3 bases and J dropped 4; count of bases not matched to a gene: 7. The CDR3 consists of 16 residues. CDR1 and CDR2 (germline): LNHDA, SQIVND (reference sequence).

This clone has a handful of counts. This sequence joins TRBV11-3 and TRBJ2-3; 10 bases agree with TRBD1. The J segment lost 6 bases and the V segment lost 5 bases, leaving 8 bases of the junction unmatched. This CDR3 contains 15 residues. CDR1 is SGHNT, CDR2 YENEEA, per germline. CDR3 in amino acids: CASSAGTGVTDTQYF. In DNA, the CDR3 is TGTGCCAGCAGCGCAGGGACAGGGGTTACGGATACGCAGTATTTT.

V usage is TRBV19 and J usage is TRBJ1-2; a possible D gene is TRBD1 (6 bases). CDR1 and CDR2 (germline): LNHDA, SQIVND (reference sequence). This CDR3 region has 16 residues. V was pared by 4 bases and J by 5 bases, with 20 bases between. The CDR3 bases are TGTGCCAGTAGTAAAGATCCGACCGGGACACTTTATGGCTACACCTTC. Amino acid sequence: CASSKDPTGTLYGYTF.

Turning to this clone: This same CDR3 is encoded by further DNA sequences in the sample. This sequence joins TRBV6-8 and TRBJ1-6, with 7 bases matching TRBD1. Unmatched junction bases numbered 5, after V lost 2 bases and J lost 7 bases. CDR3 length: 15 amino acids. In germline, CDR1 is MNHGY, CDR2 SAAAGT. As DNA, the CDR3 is TGTGCCAGCAGTTACACAACAGGGGACAATTCACCCCTCCACTTT. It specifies CASSYTTGDNSPLHF.

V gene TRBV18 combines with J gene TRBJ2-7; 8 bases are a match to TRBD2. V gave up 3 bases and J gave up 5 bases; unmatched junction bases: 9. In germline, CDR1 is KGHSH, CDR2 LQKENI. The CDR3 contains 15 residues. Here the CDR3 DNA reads TGTGCCAGCTCACCCGGAGCGGGGGCCCTCAACGAGCAGTACTTC. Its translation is CASSPGAGALNEQYF.

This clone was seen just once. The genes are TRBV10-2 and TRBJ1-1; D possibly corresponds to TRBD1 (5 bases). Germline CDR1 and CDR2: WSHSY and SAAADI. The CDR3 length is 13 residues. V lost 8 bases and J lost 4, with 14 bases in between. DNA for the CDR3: TGCGCCAGCTCCCAGGGACGGGCCACTGAAGCTTTCTTT. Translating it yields CASSQGRATEAFF.

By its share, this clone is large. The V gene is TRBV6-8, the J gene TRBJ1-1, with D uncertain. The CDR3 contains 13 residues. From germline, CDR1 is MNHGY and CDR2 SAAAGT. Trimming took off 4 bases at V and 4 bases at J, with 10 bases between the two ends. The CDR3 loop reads CASSLTVGTEAFF. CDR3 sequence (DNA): TGTGCCAGCAGTTTGACGGTGGGCACTGAAGCTTTCTTT.

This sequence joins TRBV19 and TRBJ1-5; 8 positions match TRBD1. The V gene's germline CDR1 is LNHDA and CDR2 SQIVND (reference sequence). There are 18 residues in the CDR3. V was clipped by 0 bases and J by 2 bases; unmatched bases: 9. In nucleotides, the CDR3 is TGTGCCAGTAGTATAGAGACAGGGGCCCTTATAGGCAATCAGCCCCAGCATTTT. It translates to CASSIETGALIGNQPQHF.

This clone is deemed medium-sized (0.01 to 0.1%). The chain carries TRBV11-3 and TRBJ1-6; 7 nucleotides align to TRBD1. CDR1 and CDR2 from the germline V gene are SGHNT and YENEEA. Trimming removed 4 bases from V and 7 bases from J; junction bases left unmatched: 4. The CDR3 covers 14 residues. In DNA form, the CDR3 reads TGTGCCAGCAGCTCACGACAGGGAAATTCACCCCTCCACTTT. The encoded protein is CASSSRQGNSPLHF.

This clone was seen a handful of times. The chain's CDR3 is CATTGFPREKLFF. CDR3 in DNA: TGTGCCACTACCGGGTTCCCGAGGGAAAAACTGTTTTTT. This chain links TRBV6-8 with TRBJ1-4, with D hard to call. Germline CDR1 is MNHGY and CDR2 is SAAAGT. The CDR3 runs to 13 residues. Between the trimmed V and J ends, which lost 10 bases and 8 bases, there was a span of 17 bases.

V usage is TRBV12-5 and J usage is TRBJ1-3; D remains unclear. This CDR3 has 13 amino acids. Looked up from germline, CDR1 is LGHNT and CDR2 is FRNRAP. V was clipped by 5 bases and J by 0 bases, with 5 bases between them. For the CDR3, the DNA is TGTGCTAGTGGTATATACTCTGGAAACACCATATATTTT. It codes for CASGIYSGNTIYF.

The DNA of the CDR3 is TGTGCCAGCAGCCCCCGACTAGCGGGGAACACAGATACGCAGTATTTT. Residues: CASSPRLAGNTDTQYF. V gene TRBV11-3 combines with J gene TRBJ2-3, with TRBD2 matching over 11 bases. J was trimmed by 2 bases and V by 5 bases; bases with no gene match: 6. Per the germline V gene, CDR1 is SGHNT and CDR2 is YENEEA. The CDR3 contains 16 residues.

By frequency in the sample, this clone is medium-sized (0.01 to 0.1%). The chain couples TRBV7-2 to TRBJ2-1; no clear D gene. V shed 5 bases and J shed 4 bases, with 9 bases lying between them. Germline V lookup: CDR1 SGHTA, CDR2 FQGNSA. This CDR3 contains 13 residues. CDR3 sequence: CASSPLGYNEQFF. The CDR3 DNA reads TGTGCCAGCAGCCCTCTGGGGTACAATGAGCAGTTCTTC.

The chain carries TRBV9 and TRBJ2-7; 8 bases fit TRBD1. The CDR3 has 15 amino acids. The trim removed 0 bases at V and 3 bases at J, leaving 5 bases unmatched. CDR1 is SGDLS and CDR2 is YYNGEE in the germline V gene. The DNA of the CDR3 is TGTGCCAGCAGCGTAGCCCCCACAGGGGGCTACGAGCAGTACTTC. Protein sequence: CASSVAPTGGYEQYF.

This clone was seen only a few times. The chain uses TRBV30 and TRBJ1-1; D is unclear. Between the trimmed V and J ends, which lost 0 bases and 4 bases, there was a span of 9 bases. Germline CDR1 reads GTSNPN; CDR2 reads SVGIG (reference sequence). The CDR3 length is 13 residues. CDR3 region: CAWSVEGGTEAFF. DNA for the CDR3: TGTGCCTGGAGTGTGGAAGGAGGCACTGAAGCTTTCTTT. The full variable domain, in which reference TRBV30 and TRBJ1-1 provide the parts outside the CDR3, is SQTIHQWPATLVQPVGSPLSLECTVEGTSNPNLYWYRQAAGRGLQLLFYSVGIGQISSEVPQNLSASRPQDRQFILSSKKLLLSDSGFYLCAWSVEGGTEAFFGQGTRLTVV.

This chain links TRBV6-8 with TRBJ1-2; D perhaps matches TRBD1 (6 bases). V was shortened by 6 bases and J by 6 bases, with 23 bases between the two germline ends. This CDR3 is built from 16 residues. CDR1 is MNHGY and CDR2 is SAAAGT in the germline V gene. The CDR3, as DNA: TGTGCCAGCAGAGAGGGCGGGGGCCCCCTTCTTGATGGCTACACCTTC. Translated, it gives CASREGGGPLLDGYTF.

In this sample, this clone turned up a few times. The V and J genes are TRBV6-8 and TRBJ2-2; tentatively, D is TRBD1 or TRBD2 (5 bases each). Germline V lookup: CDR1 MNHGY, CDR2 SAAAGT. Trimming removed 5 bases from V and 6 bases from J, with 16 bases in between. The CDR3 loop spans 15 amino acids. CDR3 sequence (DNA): TGTGCCAGCAGTCCCCGGAGACAGAGGGCCGGGGAGCTGTTTTTT. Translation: CASSPRRQRAGELFF.

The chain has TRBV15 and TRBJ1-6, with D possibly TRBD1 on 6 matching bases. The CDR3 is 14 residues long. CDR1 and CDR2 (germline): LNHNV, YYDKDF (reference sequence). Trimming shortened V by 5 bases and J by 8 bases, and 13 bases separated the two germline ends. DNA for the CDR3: TGTGCCACCAGCTTCAGGGGAGGCGATTCACCCCTCCACTTT. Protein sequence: CATSFRGGDSPLHF. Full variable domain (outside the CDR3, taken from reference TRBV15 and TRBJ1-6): DAMVIQNPRYQVTQFGKPVTLSCSQTLNHNVMYWYQQKSSQAPKLLFHYYDKDFNNEADTPDNFQSRRPNTSFCFLDIRSPGLGDTAMYLCATSFRGGDSPLHFGNGTRLTVT.

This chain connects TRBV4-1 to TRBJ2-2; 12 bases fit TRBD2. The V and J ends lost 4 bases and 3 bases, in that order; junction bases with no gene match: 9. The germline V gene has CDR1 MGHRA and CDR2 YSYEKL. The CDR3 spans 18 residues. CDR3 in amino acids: CASSPRALAGGYTGELFF. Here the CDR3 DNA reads TGCGCCAGCAGCCCCCGAGCTCTAGCGGGGGGGTACACCGGGGAGCTGTTTTTT.

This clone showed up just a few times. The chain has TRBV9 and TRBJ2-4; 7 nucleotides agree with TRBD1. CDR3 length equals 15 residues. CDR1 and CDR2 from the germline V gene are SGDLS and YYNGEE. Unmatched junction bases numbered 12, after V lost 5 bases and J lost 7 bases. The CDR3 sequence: CASSGLQGPGNIQYF. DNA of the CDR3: TGTGCCAGCAGTGGGTTACAGGGGCCGGGGAACATTCAGTACTTC.

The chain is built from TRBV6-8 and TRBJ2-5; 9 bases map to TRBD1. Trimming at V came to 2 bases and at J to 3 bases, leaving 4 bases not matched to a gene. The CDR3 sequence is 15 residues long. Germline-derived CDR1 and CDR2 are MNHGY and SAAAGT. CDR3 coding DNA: TGTGCCAGCAGTTACGTAGGGACAGGGAAAGAGACCCAGTACTTC. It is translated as CASSYVGTGKETQYF.